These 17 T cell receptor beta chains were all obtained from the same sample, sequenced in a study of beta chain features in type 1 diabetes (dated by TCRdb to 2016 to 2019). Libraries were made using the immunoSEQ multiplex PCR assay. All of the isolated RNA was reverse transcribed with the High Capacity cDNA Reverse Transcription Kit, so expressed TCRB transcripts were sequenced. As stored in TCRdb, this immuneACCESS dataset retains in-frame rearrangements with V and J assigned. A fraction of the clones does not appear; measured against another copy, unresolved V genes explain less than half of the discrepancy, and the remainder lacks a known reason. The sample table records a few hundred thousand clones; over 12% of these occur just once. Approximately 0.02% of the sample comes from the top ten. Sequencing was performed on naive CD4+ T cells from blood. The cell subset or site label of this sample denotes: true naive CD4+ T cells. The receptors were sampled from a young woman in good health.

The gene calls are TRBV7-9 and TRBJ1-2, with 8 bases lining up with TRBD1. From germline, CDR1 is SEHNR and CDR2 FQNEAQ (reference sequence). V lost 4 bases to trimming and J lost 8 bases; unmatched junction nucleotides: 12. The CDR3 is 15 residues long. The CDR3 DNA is TGTGCCAGCAGCTCCTCCAGGGGGCGTGAAGACGGCTACACCTTC. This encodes CASSSSRGREDGYTF.

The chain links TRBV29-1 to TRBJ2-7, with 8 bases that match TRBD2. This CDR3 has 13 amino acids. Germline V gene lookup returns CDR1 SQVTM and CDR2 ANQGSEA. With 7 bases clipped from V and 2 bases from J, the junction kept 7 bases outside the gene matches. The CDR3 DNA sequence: TGCAGCGCCCGGGAGGGAATTGCCTACGAGCAGTACTTC. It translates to CSAREGIAYEQYF.

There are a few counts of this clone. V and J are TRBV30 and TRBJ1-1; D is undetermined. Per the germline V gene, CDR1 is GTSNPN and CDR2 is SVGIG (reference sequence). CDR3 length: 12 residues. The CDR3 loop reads CACGPRGTEAFF. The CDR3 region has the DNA TGTGCTTGCGGTCCCCGAGGCACTGAAGCTTTCTTT.

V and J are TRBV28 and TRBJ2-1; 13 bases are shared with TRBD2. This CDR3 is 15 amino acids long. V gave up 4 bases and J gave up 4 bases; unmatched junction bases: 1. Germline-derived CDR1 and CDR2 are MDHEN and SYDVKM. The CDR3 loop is CASSWTSGGYNEQFF. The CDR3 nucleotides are TGTGCCAGCAGTTGGACTAGCGGGGGATACAATGAGCAGTTCTTC.

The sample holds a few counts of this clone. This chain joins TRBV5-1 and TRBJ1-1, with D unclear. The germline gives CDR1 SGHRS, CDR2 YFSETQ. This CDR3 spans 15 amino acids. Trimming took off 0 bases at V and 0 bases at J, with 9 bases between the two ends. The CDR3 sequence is CASSLVVGMNTEAFF. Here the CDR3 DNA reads TGCGCCAGCAGCTTGGTAGTGGGCATGAACACTGAAGCTTTCTTT.

CDR3 in DNA: TGTGCCAGCAGCGAGTGGGGCGCTGAAGCTTTCTTT. Amino acid sequence: CASSEWGAEAFF. The genes are TRBV7-9 and TRBJ1-1; TRBD1 is a possible D gene (5 bases). The germline V gene encodes CDR1 SEHNR and CDR2 FQNEAQ (reference sequence). The CDR3 length is 12 residues. Trimming cost V 5 bases and J 6 bases, with 10 bases left between them.

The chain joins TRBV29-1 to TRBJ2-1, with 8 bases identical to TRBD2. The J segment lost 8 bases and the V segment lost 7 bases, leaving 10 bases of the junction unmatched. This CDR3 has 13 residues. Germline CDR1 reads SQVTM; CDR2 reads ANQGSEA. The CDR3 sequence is CSAPGLEDYEQFF. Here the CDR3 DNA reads TGCAGCGCCCCGGGACTAGAAGATTATGAGCAGTTCTTC.

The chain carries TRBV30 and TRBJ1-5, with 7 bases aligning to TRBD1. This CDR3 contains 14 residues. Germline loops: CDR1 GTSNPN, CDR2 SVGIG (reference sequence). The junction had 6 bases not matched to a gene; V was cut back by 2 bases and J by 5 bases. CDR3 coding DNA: TGTGCCTGGAGTTTCAGGGGGGAAGATCAGCCCCAGCATTTT. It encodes CAWSFRGEDQPQHF.

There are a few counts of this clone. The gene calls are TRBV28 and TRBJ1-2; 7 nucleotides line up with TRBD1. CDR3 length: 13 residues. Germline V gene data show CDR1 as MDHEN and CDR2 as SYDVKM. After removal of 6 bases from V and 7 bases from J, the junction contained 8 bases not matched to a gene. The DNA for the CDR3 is TGTGCCAGCAGATCCGACAGGGTTTCTGGCTACACCTTC. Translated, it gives CASRSDRVSGYTF.

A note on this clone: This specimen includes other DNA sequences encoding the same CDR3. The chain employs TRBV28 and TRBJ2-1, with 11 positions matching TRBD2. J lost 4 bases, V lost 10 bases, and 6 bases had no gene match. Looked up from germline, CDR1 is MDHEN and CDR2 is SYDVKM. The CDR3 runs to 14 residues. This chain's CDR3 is CATLLAGGYNEQFF. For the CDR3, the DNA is TGTGCCACACTCCTAGCGGGAGGATACAATGAGCAGTTCTTC.

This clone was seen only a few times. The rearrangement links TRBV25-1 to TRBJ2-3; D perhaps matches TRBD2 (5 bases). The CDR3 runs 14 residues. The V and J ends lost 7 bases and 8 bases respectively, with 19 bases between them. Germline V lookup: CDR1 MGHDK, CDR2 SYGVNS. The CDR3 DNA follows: TGTGCCAGCATGCGGCGGGCGCACAAGGCTACGCAGTATTTT. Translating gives CASMRRAHKATQYF.

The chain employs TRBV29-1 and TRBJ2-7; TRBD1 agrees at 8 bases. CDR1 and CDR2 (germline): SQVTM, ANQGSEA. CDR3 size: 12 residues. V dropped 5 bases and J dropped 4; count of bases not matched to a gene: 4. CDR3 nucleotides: TGCAGCGTTCGGACAGGGCGGTACGAGCAGTACTTC. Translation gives CSVRTGRYEQYF.

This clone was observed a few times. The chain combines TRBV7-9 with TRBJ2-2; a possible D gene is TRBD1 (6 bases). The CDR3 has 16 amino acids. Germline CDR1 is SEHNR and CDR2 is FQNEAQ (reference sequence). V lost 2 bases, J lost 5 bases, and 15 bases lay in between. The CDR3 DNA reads TGTGCCAGCAGCTTAAAAACGACAGGTCGGACCGGGGAGCTGTTTTTT. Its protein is CASSLKTTGRTGELFF. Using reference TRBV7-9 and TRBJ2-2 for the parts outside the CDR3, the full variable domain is DTGVSQNPRHKITKRGQNVTFRCDPISEHNRLYWYRQTLGQGPEFLTYFQNEAQLEKSRLLSDRFSAERPKGSFSTLEIQRTEQGDSAMYLCASSLKTTGRTGELFFGEGSRLTVL.

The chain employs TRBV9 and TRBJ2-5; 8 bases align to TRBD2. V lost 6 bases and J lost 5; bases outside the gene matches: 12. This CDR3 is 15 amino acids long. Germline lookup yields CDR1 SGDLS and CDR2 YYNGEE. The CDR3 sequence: CASKVRGGRGETQYF. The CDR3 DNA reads TGTGCCAGCAAAGTACGGGGGGGAAGGGGTGAGACCCAGTACTTC.

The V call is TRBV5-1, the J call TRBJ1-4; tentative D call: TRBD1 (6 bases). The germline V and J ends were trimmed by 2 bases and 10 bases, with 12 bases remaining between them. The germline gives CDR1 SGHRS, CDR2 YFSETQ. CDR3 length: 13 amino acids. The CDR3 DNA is TGCGCCAGCAGCTTCCAGACAGGCCGAAAACTGTTTTTT. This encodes CASSFQTGRKLFF.

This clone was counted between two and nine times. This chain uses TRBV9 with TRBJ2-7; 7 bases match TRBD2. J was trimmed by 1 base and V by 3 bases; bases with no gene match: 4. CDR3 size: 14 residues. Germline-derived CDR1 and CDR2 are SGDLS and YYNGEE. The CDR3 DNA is TGTGCCAGCAGCGCGGGGGGTTTGTCCTACGAGCAGTACTTC. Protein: CASSAGGLSYEQYF.

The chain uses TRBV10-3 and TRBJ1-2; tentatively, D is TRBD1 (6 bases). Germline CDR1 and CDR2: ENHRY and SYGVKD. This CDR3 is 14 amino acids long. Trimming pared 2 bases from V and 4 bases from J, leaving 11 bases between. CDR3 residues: CAISEPGDTYGYTF. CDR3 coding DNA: TGTGCCATCAGTGAGCCCGGGGACACCTATGGCTACACCTTC.